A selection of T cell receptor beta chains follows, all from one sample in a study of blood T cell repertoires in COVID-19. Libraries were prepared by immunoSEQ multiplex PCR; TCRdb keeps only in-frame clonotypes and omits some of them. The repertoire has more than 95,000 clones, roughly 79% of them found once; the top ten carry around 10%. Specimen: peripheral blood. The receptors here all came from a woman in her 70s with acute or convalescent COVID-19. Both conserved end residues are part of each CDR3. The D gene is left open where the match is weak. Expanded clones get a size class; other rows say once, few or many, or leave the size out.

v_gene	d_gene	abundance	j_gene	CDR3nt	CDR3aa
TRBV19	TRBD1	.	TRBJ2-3	TGTGCCAGTAGCTACCAGGGGGCGCACTCAGATACGCAGTATTTT	CASSYQGAHSDTQYF
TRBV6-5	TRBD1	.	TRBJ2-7	TGTGCCAGCAGTTATACCGCCGGGACAGGGACCTACGAGCAGTACTTC	CASSYTAGTGTYEQYF
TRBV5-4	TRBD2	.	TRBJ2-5	TGTGCCAGCAGCTCCGGGACTAGCGGGGGGGCTAGGGAGACCCAGTACTTC	CASSSGTSGGARETQYF
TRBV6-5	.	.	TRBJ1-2	TGTGCCAGCAGTTACTCTCGGGGTGGTGGCTACACCTTC	CASSYSRGGGYTF
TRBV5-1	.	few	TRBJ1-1	TGCGCCAGCAGCGACAGAGGGAACACTGAAGCTTTCTTT	CASSDRGNTEAFF
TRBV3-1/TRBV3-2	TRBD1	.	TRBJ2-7	TGTGCCAGCAGCACAGGGGGCCGCTACGAGCAGTACTTC	CASSTGGRYEQYF
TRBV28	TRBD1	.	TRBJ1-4	TGTGCCAGCAGTGGGACAGGGAGGGAGATATCGGCAACTAATGAAAAACTGTTTTTT	CASSGTGREISATNEKLFF
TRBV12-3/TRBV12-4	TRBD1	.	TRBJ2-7	TGTGCCACCCCCGGGACAGTAATATACGAGCAGTACTTC	CATPGTVIYEQYF
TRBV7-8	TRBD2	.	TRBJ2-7	TGTGCCAGCAGCTTAGCGGTGCTAGCGGGATCCTACGAGCAGTACTTC	CASSLAVLAGSYEQYF
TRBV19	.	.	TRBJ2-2	TGTGCCAGTCGCCCTCAGGAGGGATCGGCGACCGGGGAGCTGTTTTTT	CASRPQEGSATGELFF
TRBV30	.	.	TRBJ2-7	TGTGCCTGGAGTCGCGGGGTAGGGGACTACGAGCAGTACTTC	CAWSRGVGDYEQYF
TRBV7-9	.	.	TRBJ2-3	TGTGCCAGCAGCTTCGACTACGTAACAGATACGCAGTATTTT	CASSFDYVTDTQYF
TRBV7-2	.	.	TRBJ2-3	TGTGCCAGCAGCCCCCCCGGCGGGTTCTCCCAAGATACGCAGTATTTT	CASSPPGGFSQDTQYF
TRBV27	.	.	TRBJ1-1	TGTGCCAGCAGTTTATCCCCGGGGGAAACTGAAGCTTTCTTT	CASSLSPGETEAFF
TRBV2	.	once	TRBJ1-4	TGTGCCAGCAGGTTGGGGGGAGCTAATGAAAAACTGTTTTTT	CASRLGGANEKLFF
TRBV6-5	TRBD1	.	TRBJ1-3	TGTGCCAGCAGTCGAGACAGGGAAGCTGGAAACACCATATATTTT	CASSRDREAGNTIYF
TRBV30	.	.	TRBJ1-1	TGTGCCTGGAGTGTTCTGGGTCGAAGGGGGACTGAAGCTTTCTTT	CAWSVLGRRGTEAFF
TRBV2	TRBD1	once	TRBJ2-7	TGTGCCAGCTTAGACAGGGGGCCCTACGAGCAGTACTTC	CASLDRGPYEQYF
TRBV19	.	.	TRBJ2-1	TGTGCCAGTAGTATGTGGGGGCGATGGAATGAGCAGTTCTTC	CASSMWGRWNEQFF
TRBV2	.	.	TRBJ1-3	TGTGCCAGCAGTGCCTCTCCGTACTCTGGAAACACCATATATTTT	CASSASPYSGNTIYF
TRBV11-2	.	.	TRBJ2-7	TGTGCCAGCAGCGCCTACAGAGATTTGGCCTACGAGCAGTACTTC	CASSAYRDLAYEQYF
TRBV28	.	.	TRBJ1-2	TGTGCCAGCAGCATCGCTGGGGGGGCCAACCTCTATGGCTACACCTTC	CASSIAGGANLYGYTF
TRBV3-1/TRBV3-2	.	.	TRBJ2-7	TGTGCCAGCAGCCATCGCTACGAGCAGTACTTC	CASSHRYEQYF
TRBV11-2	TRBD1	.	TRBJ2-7	TGTGCCAGCAGCCCAAGGACAGGGGGCTCCTACGAGCAGTACTTC	CASSPRTGGSYEQYF
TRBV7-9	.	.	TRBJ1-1	TGTGCCAGCAGCTTAGGGGGCTACGGGACTGAAGCTTTCTTT	CASSLGGYGTEAFF
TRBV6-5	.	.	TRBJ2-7	TGTGCCAGCAGTTACTCGAAGGTAGGAGGGATGGGCGAGCAGTACTTC	CASSYSKVGGMGEQYF
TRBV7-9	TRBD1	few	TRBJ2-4	TGTGCCAGCAGCCAAACCCGGGACAGGGGGGGAAACATTCAGTACTTC	CASSQTRDRGGNIQYF
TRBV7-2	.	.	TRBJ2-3	TGTGCCAGCAGCTTAGTCAGGGGAGATACGCAGTATTTT	CASSLVRGDTQYF
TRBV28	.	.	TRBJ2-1	TGTGCCAGCAGCCCCGGACAGCTATACAATGAGCAGTTCTTC	CASSPGQLYNEQFF
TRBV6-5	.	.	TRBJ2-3	TGTGCCAGCAGTTACAGGCACCCAGCGGCAGATACGCAGTATTTT	CASSYRHPAADTQYF
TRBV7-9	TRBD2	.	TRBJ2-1	TGTGCCAGCAGCTGGGGGGGAGAGTCTTACAATGAGCAGTTCTTC	CASSWGGESYNEQFF
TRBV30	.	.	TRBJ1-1	TGTGCCTGGGGGGGACATCTGAACACTGAAGCTTTCTTT	CAWGGHLNTEAFF
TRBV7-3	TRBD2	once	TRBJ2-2	TGTGCCAGCAGCCCCAGACTAGCGGGAGGCACCGGGGAGCTGTTTTTT	CASSPRLAGGTGELFF
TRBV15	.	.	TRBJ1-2	TGTGCCACCAGCACCGACCCGGGGGGGGTTTGGGGCTACACCTTC	CATSTDPGGVWGYTF
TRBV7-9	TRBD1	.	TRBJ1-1	TGTGCCAGCAGCTTGGGACAGGCTGAAGCTTTCTTT	CASSLGQAEAFF
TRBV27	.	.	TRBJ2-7	TGTGCCAGCAGTTTAGAACCCGGGACTGCCACCTACGAGCAGTACTTC	CASSLEPGTATYEQYF
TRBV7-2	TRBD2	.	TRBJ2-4	TGTGCCAGCAGCGAGGGAGGGTACGCCAAAAACATTCAGTACTTC	CASSEGGYAKNIQYF
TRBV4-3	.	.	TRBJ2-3	TGCGCCAGCAGCCAGCACAGGGATGTATATACGCAGTATTTT	CASSQHRDVYTQYF
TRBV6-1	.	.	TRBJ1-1	TGTGCCAGCAGTGAAATAGGGAGTGAAGCTTTCTTT	CASSEIGSEAFF
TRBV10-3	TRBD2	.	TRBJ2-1	TGTGCCATCAGTGATGCTGTGGGGGGGGCCTACAATGAGCAGTTCTTC	CAISDAVGGAYNEQFF
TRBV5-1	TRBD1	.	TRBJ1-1	TGCGCCAGCAGCTTGGATCTGGTGGGACAGGGGGCAGGGGGAGCTTTCTTT	CASSLDLVGQGAGGAFF
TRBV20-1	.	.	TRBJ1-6	TGCAGTGCTAGTCCAGGGACCTATAATTCACCCCTCCACTTT	CSASPGTYNSPLHF
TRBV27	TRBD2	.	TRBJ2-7	TGTGCCAGCAGTCTTGTCCCGTCCTGGGGGGGAGACGAGCAGTACTTC	CASSLVPSWGGDEQYF
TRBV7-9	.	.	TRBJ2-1	TGTGCCAGCAGCTCTGCACGGCAGGGCTTCTACAATGAGCAGTTCTTC	CASSSARQGFYNEQFF
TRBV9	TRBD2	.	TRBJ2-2	TGTGCCAGCAGCGTAGTAGCGGGGGGGGCGTCCCCCGGGGAGCTGTTTTTT	CASSVVAGGASPGELFF
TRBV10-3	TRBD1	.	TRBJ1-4	TGTGCCATCAGTGAGACGGACAGGGGGGGGGAAAAACTGTTTTTT	CAISETDRGGEKLFF
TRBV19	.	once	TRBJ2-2	TGTGCCAGTAGGCCCCAGCAGGGTCGGAGGAACACCGGGGAGCTGTTTTTT	CASRPQQGRRNTGELFF
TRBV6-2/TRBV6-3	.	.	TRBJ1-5	TGTGCCAGCAGCTCTAGCGGGGGGCTATATCAGCCCCAGCATTTT	CASSSSGGLYQPQHF
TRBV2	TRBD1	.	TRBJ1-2	TGTGCCAGCATCTCACAGGGACAGGGGGTAAACTATGGCTACACCTTC	CASISQGQGVNYGYTF
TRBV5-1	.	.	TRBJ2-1	TGCGCCAGCAGACAGGACTCCTACAATGAGCAGTTCTTC	CASRQDSYNEQFF
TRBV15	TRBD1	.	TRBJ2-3	TGTGCCACCAGCCCTCTGCGAGGGGGCGCCCCCGATACGCAGTATTTT	CATSPLRGGAPDTQYF
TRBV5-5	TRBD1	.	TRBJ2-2	TGTGCCAGCAGCCACAGGGGGCAAGGTTACACCGGGGAGCTGTTTTTT	CASSHRGQGYTGELFF